These 14 T cell receptor beta chains originate from one sample sequenced in a study of cytotoxic CD8 clonotypes in ibrutinib-treated CLL. Sequenced by immunoSEQ multiplex PCR; TCRdb stores in-frame clones only, minus some. The sample consists of more than 75,000 clones, roughly 80% of them appearing once. Here the sequenced sample was PBMCs, taken after 24 months of ibrutinib treatment. The receptors here all came from a human donor with chronic lymphocytic leukemia.

The V and J genes are TRBV6-4 and TRBJ2-2, with D possibly TRBD2 on 5 matching bases. The ends were cut back, 3 bases at V and 8 bases at J, with 10 bases in the middle. The germline V gene has CDR1 MRHNA and CDR2 SNTAGT. The CDR3 consists of 13 residues. CDR3 DNA: TGTGCCAGCAGTGAAGAAGAGCGGGGGGAGCTGTTTTTT. Its translation is CASSEEERGELFF.

V and J are TRBV5-1 and TRBJ2-1; D is unresolved. CDR1 is SGHRS and CDR2 is YFSETQ in the germline V gene. Trimming shortened V by 0 bases and J by 0 bases, and 7 bases separated the two germline ends. This CDR3 has 15 residues. DNA for the CDR3: TGCGCCAGCAGCTTGGCGGATAGCTCCTACAATGAGCAGTTCTTC. Translating it yields CASSLADSSYNEQFF.

Here the CDR3 DNA reads TGCGCCAGCAGCCAGAACCCAGGAGGGACCGGGGAGCTGTTTTTT. This codes for CASSQNPGGTGELFF. The genes are TRBV4-1 and TRBJ2-2, with TRBD2 as a possible D gene (6 bases). The germline V and J ends were trimmed by 3 bases and 5 bases, with 13 bases remaining between them. The CDR3 consists of 15 residues. The V gene's germline CDR1 is MGHRA and CDR2 YSYEKL.

In DNA form, the CDR3 reads TGTGCCAGCAGTTTATCGGGGCAGGGGCTGGGAGGCTACACCTTC. This codes for CASSLSGQGLGGYTF. J is TRBJ1-2 and V is TRBV27; possibly TRBD1 for D (6 bases). From germline, CDR1 is MNHEY and CDR2 SMNVEV (reference sequence). Trimming left V 0 bases short and J 8 bases short, with 16 bases between. The CDR3 covers 15 residues.

The genes are TRBV30 and TRBJ2-7, with D possibly matching TRBD1 (6 bases). CDR3 length: 12 amino acids. V was cut by 2 bases and J by 4 bases, with 9 bases left in between. Germline V gives CDR1 GTSNPN, CDR2 SVGIG (reference sequence). CDR3 sequence reads: CAWSPTGYEQYF. CDR3 DNA sequence: TGTGCCTGGAGTCCAACAGGGTACGAGCAGTACTTC. Supplemented by reference TRBV30 and TRBJ2-7, the full variable domain reads SQTIHQWPATLVQPVGSPLSLECTVEGTSNPNLYWYRQAAGRGLQLLFYSVGIGQISSEVPQNLSASRPQDRQFILSSKKLLLSDSGFYLCAWSPTGYEQYFGPGTRLTVT.

This sequence joins TRBV18 and TRBJ2-1, with TRBD2 matching over 8 bases. Trimming cost V 0 bases and J 4 bases; bases outside gene matches: 8. In germline, CDR1 is KGHSH, CDR2 LQKENI. This CDR3 has 17 residues. The CDR3 protein is CASSPPLEAGAYNEQFF. The CDR3 coding sequence is TGTGCCAGCTCACCACCCCTGGAAGCGGGAGCGTACAATGAGCAGTTCTTC.

The count of this clone is one. The chain joins TRBV5-5 to TRBJ1-4, with D perhaps matching TRBD1 (6 bases). CDR3 length: 17 amino acids. V was shortened by 0 bases and J by 0 bases, with 12 bases between the two germline ends. Germline V gene sequence: CDR1 SGHKS, CDR2 YYEKEE (reference sequence). The CDR3 coding sequence is TGTGCCAGCAGCTTGGTGGACAGCGGGACAACTAATGAAAAACTGTTTTTT. This gives the protein CASSLVDSGTTNEKLFF. The whole variable domain, filled in from reference TRBV5-5 and TRBJ1-4, reads DAGVTQSPTHLIKTRGQQVTLRCSPISGHKSVSWYQQVLGQGPQFIFQYYEKEERGRGNFPDRFSARQFPNYSSELNVNALLLGDSALYLCASSLVDSGTTNEKLFFGSGTQLSVL.

The J gene is TRBJ2-1, the V gene TRBV5-1; possible D gene TRBD2, 5 bases. The CDR3 totals 16 residues. Trimming took off 0 bases at V and 4 bases at J, with 14 bases between the two ends. Germline CDR1 and CDR2: SGHRS and YFSETQ. The CDR3 DNA follows: TGCGCCAGCAGCTTGGCCGAGTCTAGCCTTTACAATGAGCAGTTCTTC. This gives the protein CASSLAESSLYNEQFF.

This rearrangement joins TRBV6-6 to TRBJ2-1, with D possibly being TRBD2 (5 bases). Germline CDR1 MNHNY, CDR2 SVGAGI (reference sequence). V was shortened by 5 bases and J by 14 bases, with 16 bases between the two germline ends. The CDR3 loop spans 12 amino acids. The CDR3 nucleotides read TGTGCCAGCAGTCATAGCCGGGATAGTGAGTTCTTC. Residues: CASSHSRDSEFF.

The chain recombines TRBV30 with TRBJ2-2; tentative D call: TRBD2 (5 bases). The V gene's germline CDR1 is GTSNPN and CDR2 SVGIG (reference sequence). Trimming removed 4 bases at V and 6 bases at J, with 15 bases between. CDR3 length: 14 residues. The CDR3 region is CAWTSIYGAGELFF. CDR3 in DNA: TGTGCCTGGACGTCTATCTACGGGGCCGGGGAGCTGTTTTTT.

This clone was counted between two and nine times. The chain employs TRBV7-3 and TRBJ2-2; D unresolved. CDR3 length: 16 amino acids. In germline, CDR1 is SGHTA, CDR2 FQGTGA. Deletions cut 2 bases from V and 4 bases from J, with 14 bases between. As DNA, the CDR3 is TGTGCCAGCAGCTTAGATCCGGATAGGTCCACCGGGGAGCTGTTTTTT. Amino acids: CASSLDPDRSTGELFF.

The count of this clone is one. The chain employs TRBV5-1 and TRBJ2-5; D remains unclear. Trimming stripped 0 bases from V and 5 bases from J, with 11 bases between. This CDR3 comprises 14 residues. Per the germline V gene, CDR1 is SGHRS and CDR2 is YFSETQ. CDR3 bases: TGCGCCAGCAGCTTGGATGGCAGCAGCGAGACCCAGTACTTC. This sequence encodes CASSLDGSSETQYF.

The V and J genes are TRBV4-1 and TRBJ2-7; 8 bases are a match to TRBD1. This CDR3 comprises 15 residues. The J segment lost 0 bases and the V segment lost 6 bases, leaving 7 bases of the junction unmatched. Germline V gene data show CDR1 as MGHRA and CDR2 as YSYEKL. The CDR3 bases are TGCGCCAGCAGGTACGGACAGGGTCTCTCCTACGAGCAGTACTTC. Translated, it gives CASRYGQGLSYEQYF.

This clone appeared once. The chain couples TRBV21-1 to TRBJ1-2. TRBV21-1 is listed as a pseudogene. CDR3 length equals 18 residues. CDR3 sequence: CASSKSLTRDLANYGYTF. CDR3 coding DNA: TGTGCCAGCAGCAAATCCCTAACCCGGGACTTAGCTAACTATGGCTACACCTTC.